This T cell receptor beta chain emerged from a study of shared T cell receptors in the human thymus. The method was immunoSEQ multiplex PCR; TCRdb's version includes in-frame clones alone and lacks a portion of them. This repertoire shows 550,000 to 800,000 clones, roughly 85% found once; its top ten account for more than 0.008%. Another study also made use of these data, one on human thymus T cells. This second report adds: Related research described thymic repertoires that were highly overlapping among unrelated individuals.

The sample was thymocytes. This TCR came from a girl younger than two with a congenital heart defect.

The DNA for the CDR3 is TGTGCCAGCAGACCAGGGGCGGGCGGAATAACTGAAGCTTTCTTT. As protein: CASRPGAGGITEAFF. The rearrangement uses TRBV6-1 and TRBJ1-1, with D perhaps TRBD1 (6 bases). V was pared by 6 bases and J by 5 bases, with 19 bases between. The CDR3 spans 15 residues. Germline assignment: CDR1 MNHNS and CDR2 SASEGT.